This T cell receptor beta chain was profiled in a study of blood T cell repertoires in COVID-19. TCRdb's table, derived via immunoSEQ multiplex PCR, lists solely in-frame clones and lacks some. Here the sample spans over 300,000 clones, 80% to 90% being singletons. Two negative PCRs, clearance, or symptom resolution characterized the recovered Cohort 3 donors. The CDR3 contains 17 residues. CDR1 is LGHNA and CDR2 is YSLEER in the germline V gene. The V and J ends lost 0 bases and 6 bases, in that order; junction bases with no gene match: 10. The sample holds one count of this clone. The chain couples TRBV4-3 to TRBJ2-3; the match to TRBD1 covers 9 bases. The sequencing input was PBMCs or T cells enriched from blood (not recorded which). The TCR was taken from a man younger than 45 who had recovered from COVID-19. The CDR3 loop is CASSQDSWGTGTDTQYF. The CDR3 nucleotides are TGCGCCAGCAGCCAAGATTCTTGGGGGACAGGGACCGATACGCAGTATTTT.